This is a list of T cell receptor beta chains from one sample in a study of regulatory T cells in long-lasting Graves disease. Via MiXCR, TCRdb re-called the multiplex PCR reads, giving one row per CDR3 protein. The sample includes a few hundred thousand distinct CDR3 sequences, 12% to 15% of them seen just once. These data are also associated with another study on T cells in Graves' hyperthyroidism and ophthalmopathy.

Sequenced material: peripheral blood mononuclear cells (PBMCs), taken at new diagnosis, from a patient treated with antithyroid drugs. These receptors were collected from a woman aged 45-59 years with Graves disease. CDR3s include the opening cysteine and the closing phenylalanine or tryptophan. A D gene is named only where the DNA matches it firmly. Clone size is not always given. Where it is, it says once, few, many or a class for expanded clones.

clone_size: few
v_call: TRBV6-1
cdr3_length: 14
d_call: .
j_call: TRBJ2-3
cdr3_nt: TGTGCCAGCAGTGATATAGGGACCGCAGATACGCAGTATTTT
cdr3_aa: CASSDIGTADTQYF

clone_size: many
v_call: TRBV24-1
cdr3_length: 15
d_call: .
j_call: TRBJ2-1
cdr3_nt: TGTGCCACCAGTGATCGACTTGGCAACTACAATGAGCAGTTCTTC
cdr3_aa: CATSDRLGNYNEQFF

clone_size: many
v_call: TRBV9
cdr3_length: 15
d_call: TRBD1
j_call: TRBJ1-1
cdr3_nt: TGTGCCAGCAGCATACTCCCGACAGGGTACACTGAAGCTTTCTTT
cdr3_aa: CASSILPTGYTEAFF

clone_size: .
v_call: TRBV20-1
cdr3_length: 12
d_call: .
j_call: TRBJ2-3
cdr3_nt: TGCAGTGCGGATAGGACCGAGGATACGCAGTATTTT
cdr3_aa: CSADRTEDTQYF

clone_size: many
v_call: TRBV12-3/TRBV12-4
cdr3_length: 13
d_call: .
j_call: TRBJ1-1
cdr3_nt: TGTGCCAGCAGTTCATGGGGGAACACTGAAGCTTTCTTT
cdr3_aa: CASSSWGNTEAFF

clone_size: many
v_call: TRBV20-1
cdr3_length: 14
d_call: .
j_call: TRBJ2-7
cdr3_nt: TGCAGTGCTAGAGATGTAACTAGCCCCTACGAGCAGTACTTC
cdr3_aa: CSARDVTSPYEQYF

clone_size: .
v_call: TRBV3-1
cdr3_length: 15
d_call: .
j_call: TRBJ2-7
cdr3_nt: TGTGCCAGCAGCCAAGAGCCGTGGTTGATACACGAGCAGTACTTC
cdr3_aa: CASSQEPWLIHEQYF

clone_size: .
v_call: TRBV7-9
cdr3_length: 22
d_call: TRBD2
j_call: TRBJ2-5
cdr3_nt: TGTGCCAGCAGCCTAGGGTCTGGGGGAAGGCGGCTAGCGGGAGGTTACCAAGAGACCCAGTACTTC
cdr3_aa: CASSLGSGGRRLAGGYQETQYF

clone_size: many
v_call: TRBV18
cdr3_length: 15
d_call: TRBD1
j_call: TRBJ1-5
cdr3_nt: TGTGCCAGCTCACCCGAAACAGGGGGCGATCAGCCCCAGCATTTT
cdr3_aa: CASSPETGGDQPQHF

clone_size: many
v_call: TRBV30
cdr3_length: 13
d_call: .
j_call: TRBJ2-5
cdr3_nt: TGTGCCTGGGGGACATCCGGGGGGGAGACCCAGTACTTC
cdr3_aa: CAWGTSGGETQYF

clone_size: few
v_call: TRBV30
cdr3_length: 12
d_call: .
j_call: TRBJ1-2
cdr3_nt: TGTGCCTGGCGGGGCAGGAACTATGGCTACACCTTC
cdr3_aa: CAWRGRNYGYTF

clone_size: many
v_call: TRBV29-1
cdr3_length: 13
d_call: .
j_call: TRBJ1-1
cdr3_nt: TGCAGCGTTGAACCAGGCGTGAACACTGAAGCTTTCTTT
cdr3_aa: CSVEPGVNTEAFF

clone_size: .
v_call: TRBV27
cdr3_length: 15
d_call: TRBD1
j_call: TRBJ1-1
cdr3_nt: TGTGCCAGCAGTTCGGACAGGGGGCTGAACACTGAAGCTTTCTTT
cdr3_aa: CASSSDRGLNTEAFF

clone_size: many
v_call: TRBV10-3
cdr3_length: 19
d_call: TRBD1
j_call: TRBJ2-3
cdr3_nt: TGTGCCATCAGTGAAATCCCGGGACAGGGAAGAGCGCACACAGATACGCAGTATTTT
cdr3_aa: CAISEIPGQGRAHTDTQYF

clone_size: many
v_call: TRBV5-1
cdr3_length: 14
d_call: .
j_call: TRBJ2-3
cdr3_nt: TGCGCCAGCAGCTTTGGTCTCTACACAGATACGCAGTATTTT
cdr3_aa: CASSFGLYTDTQYF

clone_size: many
v_call: TRBV7-9
cdr3_length: 13
d_call: .
j_call: TRBJ2-3
cdr3_nt: TGCGCCAGCAGCTTTGAGGGTACGGATACGCAGTATTTT
cdr3_aa: CASSFEGTDTQYF

clone_size: .
v_call: TRBV7-8
cdr3_length: 15
d_call: .
j_call: TRBJ2-5
cdr3_nt: TGTGCCAGCAGCTTATACGCAGGGAAGGGAGAGACCCAGTACTTC
cdr3_aa: CASSLYAGKGETQYF

clone_size: once
v_call: TRBV7-6
cdr3_length: 14
d_call: .
j_call: TRBJ2-2
cdr3_nt: TGTGCCAGCCTGGGGTTCCTGAGTTCCGGGGAGCTGTTTTTT
cdr3_aa: CASLGFLSSGELFF

clone_size: few
v_call: TRBV9
cdr3_length: 15
d_call: TRBD1
j_call: TRBJ1-1
cdr3_nt: TGTGCCAGCAGCGTAGCTGGGGGACAGGGGACTGAAGCTTTCTTT
cdr3_aa: CASSVAGGQGTEAFF

clone_size: many
v_call: TRBV3-1
cdr3_length: 16
d_call: .
j_call: TRBJ2-7
cdr3_nt: TGTGCCAGCAGCCAAGGCTTTATATCGGAATCCTACGAGCAGTACTTC
cdr3_aa: CASSQGFISESYEQYF

clone_size: few
v_call: TRBV7-9
cdr3_length: 17
d_call: .
j_call: TRBJ1-1
cdr3_nt: TGTGCCAGCGATCATCCGCGTCGGGGACGGGGGAACACTGAAGCTTTCTTT
cdr3_aa: CASDHPRRGRGNTEAFF

clone_size: many
v_call: TRBV28
cdr3_length: 15
d_call: .
j_call: TRBJ2-7
cdr3_nt: TGTGCCAGCATTGGGGGCCAGGCCAGCTCCTACGAGCAGTACTTC
cdr3_aa: CASIGGQASSYEQYF

clone_size: many
v_call: TRBV28
cdr3_length: 19
d_call: .
j_call: TRBJ1-6
cdr3_nt: TGTGCCAGCAGTTTACGAGAAGGGAGGCAGGCCTCCTATAATTCACCCCTCCACTTT
cdr3_aa: CASSLREGRQASYNSPLHF

clone_size: .
v_call: TRBV3-1
cdr3_length: 15
d_call: TRBD2
j_call: TRBJ2-1
cdr3_nt: TGTGCCAGCAGCCAACCGGGACTAGCACACAATGAGCAGTTCTTC
cdr3_aa: CASSQPGLAHNEQFF

clone_size: many
v_call: TRBV6-2/TRBV6-3
cdr3_length: 16
d_call: TRBD2
j_call: TRBJ2-3
cdr3_nt: TGTGCCAGCAGTTACCTAGCGGGAGTTCCCCCAGATACGCAGTATTTT
cdr3_aa: CASSYLAGVPPDTQYF

clone_size: few
v_call: TRBV5-1
cdr3_length: 16
d_call: TRBD2
j_call: TRBJ2-1
cdr3_nt: TGCGCCAGCAGCTCCTACACGAGCGGGAGGAAAAATGAGCAGTTCTTC
cdr3_aa: CASSSYTSGRKNEQFF

clone_size: many
v_call: TRBV5-1
cdr3_length: 14
d_call: .
j_call: TRBJ2-7
cdr3_nt: TGCGCCAGCAGCTTGACAGGGAAGGGGTACGAGCAGTACTTC
cdr3_aa: CASSLTGKGYEQYF

clone_size: many
v_call: TRBV27
cdr3_length: 15
d_call: TRBD1
j_call: TRBJ2-2
cdr3_nt: TGTGCCAGCACCCAAGGACAGGGGGCAATCGGGGAGCTGTTTTTT
cdr3_aa: CASTQGQGAIGELFF

clone_size: many
v_call: TRBV6-2/TRBV6-3
cdr3_length: 15
d_call: .
j_call: TRBJ2-5
cdr3_nt: TGTGCCAGCCTTAAACTAGCCGGAGATGGGGAGACCCAGTACTTC
cdr3_aa: CASLKLAGDGETQYF

clone_size: many
v_call: TRBV7-9
cdr3_length: 15
d_call: .
j_call: TRBJ1-1
cdr3_nt: TGTGCCAGCAGTTTACGGCAGGGTATGAACACTGAAGCTTTCTTT
cdr3_aa: CASSLRQGMNTEAFF

clone_size: few
v_call: TRBV19
cdr3_length: 13
d_call: .
j_call: TRBJ1-5
cdr3_nt: TGTGCCAGTACCGCATTTAGCAATCAGCCCCAGCATTTT
cdr3_aa: CASTAFSNQPQHF

clone_size: many
v_call: TRBV19
cdr3_length: 14
d_call: .
j_call: TRBJ2-7
cdr3_nt: TGTGCCAGTAGTAGAGGGGACCGAGACTACGAGCAGTACTTC
cdr3_aa: CASSRGDRDYEQYF

clone_size: few
v_call: TRBV29-1
cdr3_length: 12
d_call: .
j_call: TRBJ2-3
cdr3_nt: TGCAGCGCCAGGGGTAATTGGGATACGCAGTATTTT
cdr3_aa: CSARGNWDTQYF

clone_size: many
v_call: TRBV6-5
cdr3_length: 19
d_call: TRBD2
j_call: TRBJ2-2
cdr3_nt: TGTGCCAGCAGTTACCTTGGACTAGCGGGAGTGAGGAGCACCGGGGAGCTGTTTTTT
cdr3_aa: CASSYLGLAGVRSTGELFF

clone_size: few
v_call: TRBV19
cdr3_length: 14
d_call: .
j_call: TRBJ2-2
cdr3_nt: TGTGCCAGTAAGGTAGCGACGAACACCGGGGAGCTGTTTTTT
cdr3_aa: CASKVATNTGELFF

clone_size: .
v_call: TRBV5-1
cdr3_length: 14
d_call: TRBD1
j_call: TRBJ2-7
cdr3_nt: TGCGCCAGCAGCCAGGGACAGCCGACCTACGAGCAGTACTTC
cdr3_aa: CASSQGQPTYEQYF

clone_size: many
v_call: TRBV11-2
cdr3_length: 15
d_call: TRBD1
j_call: TRBJ1-2
cdr3_nt: TGTGCCAGCAGCTTAGAAAGGACAGGCCTCTATGGCTACACCTTC
cdr3_aa: CASSLERTGLYGYTF

clone_size: many
v_call: TRBV28
cdr3_length: 15
d_call: .
j_call: TRBJ1-1
cdr3_nt: TGTGCCAGCAGCCTCGAGGCTGACATGAACACTGAAGCTTTCTTT
cdr3_aa: CASSLEADMNTEAFF

clone_size: .
v_call: TRBV28
cdr3_length: 16
d_call: TRBD2
j_call: TRBJ2-7
cdr3_nt: TGTGCCAGCAGTTTGGCTAGCGGGTGGGAGTCTTACGAGCAGTACTTC
cdr3_aa: CASSLASGWESYEQYF

clone_size: .
v_call: TRBV6-2/TRBV6-3
cdr3_length: 13
d_call: .
j_call: TRBJ2-7
cdr3_nt: TGTGCCAGCAGTTACTCACTTTTCTACGAGCAGTACTTC
cdr3_aa: CASSYSLFYEQYF

clone_size: .
v_call: TRBV7-3
cdr3_length: 14
d_call: .
j_call: TRBJ1-6
cdr3_nt: TGTGCCAGCAGCTTAACCCGAGGAGATTCACCCCTCCACTTT
cdr3_aa: CASSLTRGDSPLHF

clone_size: .
v_call: TRBV30
cdr3_length: 16
d_call: TRBD2
j_call: TRBJ2-1
cdr3_nt: TGTGCCTGGACCCGCGGACTAGCGGGAGTGGGGGATGAGCAGTTCTTC
cdr3_aa: CAWTRGLAGVGDEQFF

clone_size: few
v_call: TRBV19
cdr3_length: 15
d_call: .
j_call: TRBJ2-5
cdr3_nt: TGTGCCAGTAGTAGTACACCCGGAAACATAGAGACCCAGTACTTC
cdr3_aa: CASSSTPGNIETQYF

clone_size: .
v_call: TRBV20-1
cdr3_length: 13
d_call: .
j_call: TRBJ1-1
cdr3_nt: TGCAGTGCTAGAGAGGACTGGAACACTGAAGCTTTCTTT
cdr3_aa: CSAREDWNTEAFF

clone_size: .
v_call: TRBV5-1
cdr3_length: 17
d_call: TRBD2
j_call: TRBJ2-1
cdr3_nt: TGCGCCAGCAGCTTGGAGATGGCGGGAGAAACATACAATGAGCAGTTCTTC
cdr3_aa: CASSLEMAGETYNEQFF

clone_size: .
v_call: TRBV20-1
cdr3_length: 18
d_call: TRBD2
j_call: TRBJ2-3
cdr3_nt: TGCAGTGCTAGAGCCGTCCCGGTAGCGGGAGCCATACCAGATACGCAGTATTTT
cdr3_aa: CSARAVPVAGAIPDTQYF

clone_size: few
v_call: TRBV5-1
cdr3_length: 15
d_call: .
j_call: TRBJ2-3
cdr3_nt: TGCGCCAGCAGTTTTCGATGGGGGGGCACAGATACGCAGTATTTT
cdr3_aa: CASSFRWGGTDTQYF

clone_size: .
v_call: TRBV6-9
cdr3_length: 14
d_call: TRBD2
j_call: TRBJ2-1
cdr3_nt: TGTGCCAGCAGCGGGAGGTACCCCTACAATGAGCAGGTCTTC
cdr3_aa: CASSGRYPYNEQVF

clone_size: .
v_call: TRBV12-3/TRBV12-4
cdr3_length: 21
d_call: .
j_call: TRBJ2-4
cdr3_nt: TGTGCCAGCAGTACAGGCACATGGGGGTTTGGAGGGGACCGAGCCAAAAACATTCAGTACTTC
cdr3_aa: CASSTGTWGFGGDRAKNIQYF

clone_size: .
v_call: TRBV4-1
cdr3_length: 14
d_call: .
j_call: TRBJ2-5
cdr3_nt: TGCGCCAGCAGCCAGGGGGAATGGAGAGAGACCCAGTACTTC
cdr3_aa: CASSQGEWRETQYF

clone_size: few
v_call: TRBV24-1
cdr3_length: 15
d_call: TRBD2
j_call: TRBJ2-1
cdr3_nt: TGTGCCACCAGTGAGGCCGGGACTAGCCGCAATGAGCAGTTCTTC
cdr3_aa: CATSEAGTSRNEQFF

clone_size: .
v_call: TRBV28
cdr3_length: 14
d_call: .
j_call: TRBJ1-5
cdr3_nt: TGTGCCAGCAGCCCGACTCTCCGGAATCAGCCCCAGCATTTT
cdr3_aa: CASSPTLRNQPQHF

clone_size: .
v_call: TRBV7-9
cdr3_length: 14
d_call: .
j_call: TRBJ2-1
cdr3_nt: TGTGCCAGCAGCGTCTTCACATTACTAACTGAGCAGTTCTTC
cdr3_aa: CASSVFTLLTEQFF